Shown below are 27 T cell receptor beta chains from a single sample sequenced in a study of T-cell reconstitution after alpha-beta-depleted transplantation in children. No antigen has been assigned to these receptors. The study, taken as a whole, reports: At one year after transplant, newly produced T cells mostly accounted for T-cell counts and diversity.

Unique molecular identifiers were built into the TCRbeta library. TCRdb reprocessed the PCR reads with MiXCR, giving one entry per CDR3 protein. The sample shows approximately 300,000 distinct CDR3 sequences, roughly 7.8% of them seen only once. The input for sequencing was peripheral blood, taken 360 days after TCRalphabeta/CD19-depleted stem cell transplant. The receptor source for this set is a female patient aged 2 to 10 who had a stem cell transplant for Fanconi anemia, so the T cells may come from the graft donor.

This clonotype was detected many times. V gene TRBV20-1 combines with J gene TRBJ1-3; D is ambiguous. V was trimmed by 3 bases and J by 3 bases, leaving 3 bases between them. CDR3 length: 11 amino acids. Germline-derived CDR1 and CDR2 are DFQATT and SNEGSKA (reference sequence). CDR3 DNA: TGCAGTGCTAGTAGTGGAAACACCATATATTTT. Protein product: CSASSGNTIYF.

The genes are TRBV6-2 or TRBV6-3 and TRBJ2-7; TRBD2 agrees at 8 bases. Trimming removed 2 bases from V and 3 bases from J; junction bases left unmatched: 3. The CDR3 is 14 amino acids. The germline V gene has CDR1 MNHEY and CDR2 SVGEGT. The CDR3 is CASSYSGGGYEQYV. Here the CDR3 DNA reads TGTGCCAGCAGTTACAGCGGGGGCGGCTACGAGCAGTACGTC.

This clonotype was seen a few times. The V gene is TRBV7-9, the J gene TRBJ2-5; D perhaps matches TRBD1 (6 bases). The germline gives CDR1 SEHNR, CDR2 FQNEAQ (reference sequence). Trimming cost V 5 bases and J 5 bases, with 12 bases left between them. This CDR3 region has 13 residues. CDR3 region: CASSASGAETQYF. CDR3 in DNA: TGTGCCAGCAGCGCTTCAGGGGCCGAGACCCAGTACTTC.

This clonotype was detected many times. The CDR3 region has the DNA TGTGCCAGCAGTCGGACTAGCGGGAGCTCCTACGAGCAGTACTTC. Its protein is CASSRTSGSSYEQYF. The genes are TRBV7-9 and TRBJ2-7, with 13 bases aligning to TRBD2. This CDR3 region has 15 residues. Per the germline V gene, CDR1 is SEHNR and CDR2 is FQNEAQ (reference sequence). With V trimmed by 6 bases and J by 0 bases, 2 bases remained unmatched.

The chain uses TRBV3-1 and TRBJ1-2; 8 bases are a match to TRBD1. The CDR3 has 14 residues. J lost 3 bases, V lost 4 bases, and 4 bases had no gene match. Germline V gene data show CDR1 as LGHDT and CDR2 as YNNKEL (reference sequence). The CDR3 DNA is TGTGCCAGCAGCCGGGACAGGATGGACTATGGCTACACCTTC. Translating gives CASSRDRMDYGYTF.

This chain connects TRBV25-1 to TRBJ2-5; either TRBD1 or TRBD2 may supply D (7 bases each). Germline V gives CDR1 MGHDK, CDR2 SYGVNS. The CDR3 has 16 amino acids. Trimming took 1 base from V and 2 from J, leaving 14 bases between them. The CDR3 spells CASSESSGGGQETQYF. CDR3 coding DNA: TGTGCCAGCAGTGAATCGTCAGGGGGGGGTCAAGAGACCCAGTACTTC.

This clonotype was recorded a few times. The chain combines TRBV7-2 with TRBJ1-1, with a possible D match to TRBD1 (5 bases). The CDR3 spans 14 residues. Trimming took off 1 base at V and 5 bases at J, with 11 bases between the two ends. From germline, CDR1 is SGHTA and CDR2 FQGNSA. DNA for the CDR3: TGTGCCAGCAGCTTAGTAAGGGACCGTACTGAAGCTTTCTTT. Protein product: CASSLVRDRTEAFF.

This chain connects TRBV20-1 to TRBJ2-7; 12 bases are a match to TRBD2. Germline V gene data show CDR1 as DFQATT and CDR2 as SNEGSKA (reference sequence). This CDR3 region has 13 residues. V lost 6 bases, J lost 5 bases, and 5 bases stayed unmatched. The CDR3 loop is CSAVLAGGDEQYF. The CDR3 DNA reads TGCAGTGCAGTTCTAGCGGGAGGGGACGAGCAGTACTTC.

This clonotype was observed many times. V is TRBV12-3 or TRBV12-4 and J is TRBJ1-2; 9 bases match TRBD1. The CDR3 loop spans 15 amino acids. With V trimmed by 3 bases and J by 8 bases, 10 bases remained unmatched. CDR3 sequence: CASSLAGGGQGGYTF. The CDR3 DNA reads TGTGCCAGCAGTTTGGCTGGGGGTGGACAGGGGGGCTACACCTTC.

The CDR3 DNA is TGTGCCAGTCCGGTGTTCGAGCTTTCCCCGTGCGAGCAGTACTTC. As protein: CASPVFELSPCEQYF. The chain recombines TRBV27 with TRBJ2-7; D call uncertain. CDR1 is MNHEY and CDR2 is SMNVEV in the germline V gene (reference sequence). This CDR3 is 15 amino acids long. V was trimmed by 9 bases and J by 6 bases, leaving 24 bases between them.

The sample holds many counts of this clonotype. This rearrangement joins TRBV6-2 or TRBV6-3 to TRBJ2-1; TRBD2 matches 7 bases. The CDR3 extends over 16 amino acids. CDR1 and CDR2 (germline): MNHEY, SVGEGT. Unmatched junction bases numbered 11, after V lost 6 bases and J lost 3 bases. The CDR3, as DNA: TGTGCCAGCAGCCCTGGGGGACTACCCCGCTACAATGAGCAGTTCTTC. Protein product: CASSPGGLPRYNEQFF.

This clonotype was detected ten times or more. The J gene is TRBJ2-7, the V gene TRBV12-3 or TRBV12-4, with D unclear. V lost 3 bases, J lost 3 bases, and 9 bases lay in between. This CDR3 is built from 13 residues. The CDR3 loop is CASSLPPSYEQYF. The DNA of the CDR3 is TGTGCCAGCAGTTTGCCCCCCAGCTACGAGCAGTACTTC.

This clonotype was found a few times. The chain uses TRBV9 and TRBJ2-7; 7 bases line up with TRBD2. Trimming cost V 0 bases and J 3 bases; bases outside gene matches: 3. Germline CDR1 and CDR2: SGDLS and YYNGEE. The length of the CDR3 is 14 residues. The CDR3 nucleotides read TGTGCCAGCAGCGTAGTCGGCGGGAGCTACGAGCAGTACTTC. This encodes CASSVVGGSYEQYF.

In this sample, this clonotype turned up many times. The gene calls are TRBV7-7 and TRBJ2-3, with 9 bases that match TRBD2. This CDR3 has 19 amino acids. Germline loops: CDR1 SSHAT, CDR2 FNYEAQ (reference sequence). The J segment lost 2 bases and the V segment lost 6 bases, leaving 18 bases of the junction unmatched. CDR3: CASSHIPFTGTSLTDTQYF. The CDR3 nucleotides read TGTGCCAGCAGTCACATACCCTTCACCGGGACTAGCCTCACAGATACGCAGTATTTT.

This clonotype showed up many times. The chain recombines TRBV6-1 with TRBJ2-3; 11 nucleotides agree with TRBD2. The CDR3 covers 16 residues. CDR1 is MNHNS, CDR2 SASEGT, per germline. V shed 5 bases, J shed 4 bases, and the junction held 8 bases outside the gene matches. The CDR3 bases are TGTGCCAGCAGTCTTCTCACTAGCGGGAGCCCAGATACGCAGTATTTT. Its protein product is CASSLLTSGSPDTQYF.

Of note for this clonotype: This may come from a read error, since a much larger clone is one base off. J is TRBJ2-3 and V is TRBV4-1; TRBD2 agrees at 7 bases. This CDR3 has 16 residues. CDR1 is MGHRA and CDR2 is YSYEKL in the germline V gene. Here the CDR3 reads CASSQDWAGATVTQYF. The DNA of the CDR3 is TGCGCCAGCAGCCAAGATTGGGCGGGAGCGACAGTTACGCAGTATTTT.

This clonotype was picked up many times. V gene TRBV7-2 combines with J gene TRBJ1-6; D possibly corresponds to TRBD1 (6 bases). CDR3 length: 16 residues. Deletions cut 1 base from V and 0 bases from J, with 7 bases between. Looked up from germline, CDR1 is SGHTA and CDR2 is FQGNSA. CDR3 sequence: CASSLVDSSYNSPLHF. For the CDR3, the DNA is TGTGCCAGCAGCTTAGTGGACAGCTCCTATAATTCACCCCTCCACTTT.

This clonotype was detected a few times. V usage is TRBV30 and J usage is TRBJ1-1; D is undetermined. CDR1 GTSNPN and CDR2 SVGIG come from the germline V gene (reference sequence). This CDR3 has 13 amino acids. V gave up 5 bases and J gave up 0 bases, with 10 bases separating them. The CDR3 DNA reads TGTGCCTGGGTCCTGATTGTGAACACTGAAGCTTTCTTT. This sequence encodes CAWVLIVNTEAFF.

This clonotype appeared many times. Here the CDR3 reads CSARDGENQPQHF. The CDR3 coding sequence is TGCAGTGCTAGAGACGGGGAGAATCAGCCCCAGCATTTT. The J gene is TRBJ1-5, the V gene TRBV20-1; D gene ambiguous. Per germline, CDR1 DFQATT and CDR2 SNEGSKA (reference sequence). Trimming removed 0 bases at V and 4 bases at J, with 7 bases between. This CDR3 comprises 13 residues.

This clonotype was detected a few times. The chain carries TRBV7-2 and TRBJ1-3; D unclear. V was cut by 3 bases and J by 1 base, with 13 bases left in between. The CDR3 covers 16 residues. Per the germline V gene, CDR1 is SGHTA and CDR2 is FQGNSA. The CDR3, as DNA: TGTGCCAGCAGCTTTCTTTCCAGAAAATCTGGAAACACCATATATTTT. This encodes CASSFLSRKSGNTIYF.

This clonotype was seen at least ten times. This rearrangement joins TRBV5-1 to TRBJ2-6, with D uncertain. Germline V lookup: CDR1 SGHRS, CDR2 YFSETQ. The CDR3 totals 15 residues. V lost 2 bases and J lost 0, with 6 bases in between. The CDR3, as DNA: TGCGCCAGCAGCTTCCAGAGCTCTGGGGCCAACGTCCTGACTTTC. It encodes CASSFQSSGANVLTF.

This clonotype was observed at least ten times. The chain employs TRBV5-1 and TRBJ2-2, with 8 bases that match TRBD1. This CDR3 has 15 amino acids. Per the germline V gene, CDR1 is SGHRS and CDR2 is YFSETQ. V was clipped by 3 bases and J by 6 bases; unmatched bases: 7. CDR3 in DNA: TGCGCCAGCAGCTCGAGGACAGGGTCCGCCGGGGAGCTGTTTTTT. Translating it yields CASSSRTGSAGELFF.

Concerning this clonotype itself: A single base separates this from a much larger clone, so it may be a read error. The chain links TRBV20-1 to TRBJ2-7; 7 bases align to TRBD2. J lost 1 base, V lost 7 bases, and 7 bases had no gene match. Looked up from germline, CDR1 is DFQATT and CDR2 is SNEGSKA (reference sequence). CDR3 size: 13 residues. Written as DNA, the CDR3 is TGCAGTGTTGGGAGCGGGATGTCCTACGAGCAGTACTTC. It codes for CSVGSGMSYEQYF.

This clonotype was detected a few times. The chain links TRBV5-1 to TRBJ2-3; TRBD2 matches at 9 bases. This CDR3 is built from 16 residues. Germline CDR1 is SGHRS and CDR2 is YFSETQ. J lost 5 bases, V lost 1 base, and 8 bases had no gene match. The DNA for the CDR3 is TGCGCCAGCAGCTTGCGCAGCGGGGGGAGGGGAGATACGCAGTATTTT. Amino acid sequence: CASSLRSGGRGDTQYF.

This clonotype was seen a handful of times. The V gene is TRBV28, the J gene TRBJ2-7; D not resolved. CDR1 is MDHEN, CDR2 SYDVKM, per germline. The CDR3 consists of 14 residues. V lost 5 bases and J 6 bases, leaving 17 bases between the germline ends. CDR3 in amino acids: CASSAPFRGSEQYV. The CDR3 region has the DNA TGTGCCAGCAGTGCCCCTTTCAGAGGCAGCGAGCAGTACGTC.

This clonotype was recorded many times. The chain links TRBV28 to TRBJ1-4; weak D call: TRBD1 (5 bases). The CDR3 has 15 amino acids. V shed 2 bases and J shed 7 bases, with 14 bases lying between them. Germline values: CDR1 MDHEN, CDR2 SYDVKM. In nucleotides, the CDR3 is TGTGCCAGCAGTTTAAAGGGCCTCGGGACTGAAAAACTGTTTTTT. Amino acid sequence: CASSLKGLGTEKLFF.

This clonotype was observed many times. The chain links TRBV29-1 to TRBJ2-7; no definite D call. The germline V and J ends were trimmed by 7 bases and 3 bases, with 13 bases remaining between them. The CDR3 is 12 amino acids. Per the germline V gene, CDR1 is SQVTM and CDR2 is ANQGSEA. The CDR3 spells CSAVLYNYEQYF. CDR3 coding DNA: TGCAGCGCGGTACTTTACAACTACGAGCAGTACTTC.